What follows are 21 T cell receptor beta chains derived from one specimen sequenced in a study of control samples from healthy donors and cancer patients (dated by TCRdb to 2018 to 2020). Library prep was done by the immunoSEQ multiplex PCR assay. Imported from immuneACCESS, the table was reduced by TCRdb to in-frame sequences with V and J called. These copies leave out some clones; in studies compared against another copy, an unresolved V gene accounts for under half, and the cause of the remainder is not known. The sample table records under 150,000 clones; 70% to 90% of these occur just once. Over 2.5% of the sample goes to the ten largest clones. Sequenced material: blood. The receptors shown here come from a man aged 60 to 69 in good health.

The chain has TRBV18 and TRBJ1-6; D possibly corresponds to TRBD1 (6 bases). The CDR3 is 15 amino acids. Trimming took off 4 bases at V and 10 bases at J, with 17 bases between the two ends. Germline CDR1 is KGHSH and CDR2 is LQKENI. The CDR3 DNA reads TGTGCCAGCTCACACACAGGGACCGGGGACTCACCCCTCCACTTT. Its protein is CASSHTGTGDSPLHF.

The gene calls are TRBV7-2 and TRBJ1-4, with D maybe TRBD1 (5 bases). Germline CDR1 reads SGHTA; CDR2 reads FQGNSA. The CDR3 extends over 14 amino acids. The V gene lost 5 bases and the J gene lost 5 bases, with 12 bases spanning the gap. The CDR3 region has the DNA TGTGCCAGCAGCCGGGACCCGGTCAATGAAAAACTGTTTTTT. Its translation: CASSRDPVNEKLFF.

V and J are TRBV6-5 and TRBJ1-2; D perhaps matches TRBD1 (6 bases). Between the trimmed V and J ends, which lost 0 bases and 4 bases, there was a span of 12 bases. Germline V lookup: CDR1 MNHEY, CDR2 SVGAGI. The CDR3 sequence is 15 residues long. CDR3 bases: TGTGCCAGCAGTTACTCGCAGGGGAACTCCTATGGCTACACCTTC. It encodes CASSYSQGNSYGYTF.

The chain recombines TRBV7-2 with TRBJ1-1, with 9 positions matching TRBD1. This CDR3 contains 14 residues. Germline CDR1 reads SGHTA; CDR2 reads FQGNSA. V trimming: 5 bases; J trimming: 6 bases; junction bases outside the gene matches: 7. Here the CDR3 DNA reads TGTGCCAGCAGCCAAGGACAGGGGAGTCCTGAAGCTTTCTTT. Its translation is CASSQGQGSPEAFF.

V is TRBV30 and J is TRBJ1-3, with a possible D match to TRBD1 (6 bases). Looked up from germline, CDR1 is GTSNPN and CDR2 is SVGIG (reference sequence). V lost 3 bases and J 0 bases, leaving 15 bases between the germline ends. The CDR3 covers 16 residues. The CDR3 loop reads CAWSRSAGVSGNTIYF. CDR3 bases: TGTGCCTGGAGCCGCTCCGCAGGGGTCTCTGGAAACACCATATATTTT.

V is TRBV7-2 and J is TRBJ2-2; possibly TRBD1 for D (5 bases). Trimming took off 0 bases at V and 0 bases at J, with 8 bases between the two ends. Germline assignment: CDR1 SGHTA and CDR2 FQGNSA. This CDR3 contains 16 residues. The CDR3 nucleotides read TGTGCCAGCAGCTTAGCGCAGGGCCCGAACACCGGGGAGCTGTTTTTT. It specifies CASSLAQGPNTGELFF.

J is TRBJ2-3 and V is TRBV7-3, with D perhaps assigned TRBD1 or TRBD2 (5 bases each). The CDR3 sequence is 15 residues long. The germline V gene has CDR1 SGHTA and CDR2 FQGTGA. The germline V and J ends were trimmed by 0 bases and 2 bases, with 9 bases remaining between them. The CDR3 is CASSLTGTFTDTQYF. In DNA form, the CDR3 reads TGTGCCAGCAGCTTAACCGGGACCTTCACAGATACGCAGTATTTT.

The chain links TRBV5-1 to TRBJ2-1; a weak D match, TRBD1 (6 bases). The CDR3 is 15 amino acids. Germline V lookup: CDR1 SGHRS, CDR2 YFSETQ. V lost 1 base and J 0 bases, leaving 8 bases between the germline ends. This CDR3 reads CASSLTGSSYNEQFF. CDR3 in DNA: TGCGCCAGCAGCTTGACAGGGAGCTCCTACAATGAGCAGTTCTTC.

The chain carries TRBV12-3 or TRBV12-4 and TRBJ2-5; 8 nucleotides agree with TRBD1. The CDR3 spans 13 residues. V trimming: 7 bases; J trimming: 7 bases; junction bases outside the gene matches: 8. CDR3 amino acids: CASTFTGGGTQYF. The CDR3 bases are TGTGCCAGCACCTTTACAGGGGGAGGGACCCAGTACTTC.

For this clone: In the same sample, other DNA sequences code for this CDR3. V and J are TRBV18 and TRBJ1-3; TRBD1 matches at 7 bases. Germline CDR1 KGHSH, CDR2 LQKENI. The CDR3 covers 15 residues. V trimming: 3 bases; J trimming: 0 bases; junction bases outside the gene matches: 2. CDR3 bases: TGTGCCAGCTCACCGGGGACAGACTCTGGAAACACCATATATTTT. This translates into CASSPGTDSGNTIYF.

This clone has a handful of counts. The V and J genes are TRBV19 and TRBJ1-1; D is undetermined. This CDR3 comprises 14 residues. Per germline, CDR1 LNHDA and CDR2 SQIVND (reference sequence). V lost 0 bases, J lost 4 bases, and 9 bases lay in between. CDR3 sequence reads: CASSIEDFGTEAFF. The CDR3 nucleotides read TGTGCCAGTAGTATAGAGGATTTTGGCACTGAAGCTTTCTTT. The whole variable domain, remainder taken from reference TRBV19 and TRBJ1-1, is DGGITQSPKYLFRKEGQNVTLSCEQNLNHDAMYWYRQDPGQGLRLIYYSQIVNDFQKGDIAEGYSVSREKKESFPLTVTSAQKNPTAFYLCASSIEDFGTEAFFGQGTRLTVV.

This clone occurred many times. The gene calls are TRBV3-1 (or the pseudogene TRBV3-2) and TRBJ1-5, with 7 bases lining up with TRBD1. This CDR3 is 16 amino acids long. Trimming removed 1 base from V and 4 bases from J; junction bases left unmatched: 7. Germline V gives CDR1 LGHDT, CDR2 YNNKEL (reference sequence). CDR3: CASSQGNGQANQPQHF. CDR3 DNA sequence: TGTGCCAGCAGCCAAGGTAATGGACAGGCAAATCAGCCCCAGCATTTT.

J is TRBJ1-5 and V is TRBV27; no clear D. Germline CDR1 is MNHEY and CDR2 is SMNVEV (reference sequence). With 6 bases removed from V and 1 base from J, the gap between germline ends came to 13 bases. This CDR3 has 15 residues. The CDR3 sequence: CASSSVRESNQPQHF. DNA of the CDR3: TGTGCCAGCAGCTCTGTCCGGGAGAGCAATCAGCCCCAGCATTTT.

J is TRBJ2-1 and V is TRBV19; TRBD1 or TRBD2 may be the D gene (6 bases each). Germline V CDR1 and CDR2: LNHDA, SQIVND (reference sequence). This CDR3 spans 17 amino acids. Trimming cost V 0 bases and J 7 bases, with 19 bases left between them. The CDR3 loop is CASSIDLYGGSGNEQFF. The DNA of the CDR3 is TGTGCCAGTAGTATAGATCTGTACGGGGGCTCCGGGAATGAGCAGTTCTTC. The variable domain in full, completed from reference TRBV19 and TRBJ2-1, reads DGGITQSPKYLFRKEGQNVTLSCEQNLNHDAMYWYRQDPGQGLRLIYYSQIVNDFQKGDIAEGYSVSREKKESFPLTVTSAQKNPTAFYLCASSIDLYGGSGNEQFFGPGTRLTVL.

Only a few counts were recorded for this clone. V usage is TRBV24-1 and J usage is TRBJ2-1, with D uncertain. Germline values: CDR1 KGHDR, CDR2 SFDVKD. The germline V and J ends were trimmed by 3 bases and 13 bases, with 12 bases remaining between them. This CDR3 is built from 12 residues. CDR3 nucleotide sequence: TGTGCCACCAGTGATCACGGAGCTAATCAGTTCTTC. Encoded protein: CATSDHGANQFF.

The chain is built from TRBV28 and TRBJ2-6; D is perhaps TRBD1 (5 bases). There are 22 residues in the CDR3. CDR1 and CDR2 from the germline V gene are MDHEN and SYDVKM. Between the trimmed V and J ends, which lost 3 bases and 2 bases, there was a span of 29 bases. In DNA form, the CDR3 reads TGTGCCAGCAGTTTGGGATTAGTGGCAGGGAAAATTTTCAGCCCTGGGGCCAACGTCCTGACTTTC. It specifies CASSLGLVAGKIFSPGANVLTF.

The gene calls are TRBV19 and TRBJ2-6; 11 bases align to TRBD1. Trimming at V came to 4 bases and at J to 3 bases, leaving 5 bases not matched to a gene. The CDR3 is made up of 17 amino acids. The germline gives CDR1 LNHDA, CDR2 SQIVND (reference sequence). The CDR3 DNA reads TGTGCCAGTAGTACCGGGACAGGGGGATTTGGGGCCAACGTCCTGACTTTC. Encoded protein: CASSTGTGGFGANVLTF.

The chain joins TRBV6-1 to TRBJ1-3; no clear D. The CDR3 is 14 amino acids. The V and J ends lost 1 base and 4 bases respectively, with 8 bases between them. CDR1 is MNHNS, CDR2 SASEGT, per germline. CDR3 coding DNA: TGTGCCAGCAGTGAAGGCAGGCCCGGAAACACCATATATTTT. Its translation: CASSEGRPGNTIYF.

The chain couples TRBV28 to TRBJ2-1, with 12 bases that match TRBD2. Germline V CDR1 and CDR2: MDHEN, SYDVKM. The CDR3 consists of 16 residues. Unmatched junction bases numbered 7, after V lost 6 bases and J lost 4 bases. For the CDR3, the DNA is TGTGCCAGCAGCTTTAGAGGACTAGCGGGGTACAATGAGCAGTTCTTC. It specifies CASSFRGLAGYNEQFF.

The chain is built from TRBV15 and TRBJ1-1; 7 bases map to TRBD1. This CDR3 comprises 13 residues. V trimming: 3 bases; J trimming: 6 bases; junction bases outside the gene matches: 4. Germline lookup yields CDR1 LNHNV and CDR2 YYDKDF (reference sequence). Here the CDR3 reads CATSSNRGAEAFF. For the CDR3, the DNA is TGTGCCACCAGCAGTAACAGGGGCGCTGAAGCTTTCTTT.

The V call is TRBV19, the J call TRBJ2-7, with D possibly TRBD1 on 5 matching bases. V lost 10 bases and J 4 bases, leaving 20 bases between the germline ends. Germline assignment: CDR1 LNHDA and CDR2 SQIVND (reference sequence). This CDR3 region has 14 residues. Here the CDR3 reads CATAFGQDGYEQYF. The CDR3 DNA is TGTGCCACTGCCTTTGGACAAGATGGGTACGAGCAGTACTTC.